Below, one T cell receptor beta chain is given with its context. The V end was cut by 4 bases, the J end by 3 bases, with 10 bases between. The length of the CDR3 is 14 residues. Per germline, CDR1 MNHNY and CDR2 SVGAGI (reference sequence). The record originates from a study of control samples from healthy donors and cancer patients. The data were produced by immunoSEQ multiplex PCR, yet TCRdb's version contains in-frame clones alone and is incomplete. The sample lists 35,000 to 50,000 clones, less than 85% occurring once. The sequencing sample was made of blood. This clonotype originated in a man aged 60 to 75 in good health. The chain combines TRBV6-6 with TRBJ2-1; D is undetermined. As DNA, the CDR3 is TGTGCCAGCAGTTTTGACATCAGCTACAATGAGCAGTTCTTC. Translated: CASSFDISYNEQFF.